The rows below give T cell receptor beta chains drawn from one sample of a study of shared clonotypes between healthy human individuals. Repertoires were generated with immunoSEQ multiplex PCR, while TCRdb's copy carries only in-frame clones and drops some. This table holds hundreds of thousands of clones, roughly 70% found once. The sequenced material came from memory CD4+ T cells sorted from blood. The origin of the receptors is a woman aged 30 to 39 in good health. The CDR3 runs from the conserved cysteine through the conserved F or W. Each record gives: V gene, clone size, CDR3 length, D gene, J gene, CDR3 DNA, CDR3 protein. The D gene is left open where the match is weak. Clone size, where shown, is once, few, many, or a class for clones that have expanded.

>TRBV4-1|.|16|.|TRBJ2-1
TGCGCCAGCAGCCAAGATTTGGGGTACCCTTACAATGAGCAGTTCTTC
CASSQDLGYPYNEQFF
>TRBV7-2|.|15|.|TRBJ2-1
TGTGCCAGCAGCTTAGCGGGATCCTCCTACAATGAGCAGTTCTTC
CASSLAGSSYNEQFF
>TRBV4-1|.|18|TRBD2|TRBJ2-3
TGCGCCAGCAGCCAATGGGCTAGCGGGAGGGCTAGCACAGATACGCAGTATTTT
CASSQWASGRASTDTQYF
>TRBV28|.|15|.|TRBJ2-1
TGTGCCAGCAGTACCCCGTCGACTAGAAACAATGAGCAGTTCTTC
CASSTPSTRNNEQFF
>TRBV19|.|14|.|TRBJ2-1
TGTGCCAGTAGTATATACAGCTCCTACAATGAGCAGTTCTTC
CASSIYSSYNEQFF
>TRBV5-4|.|15|.|TRBJ2-3
TGTGCCAGCAGCTTGTACGCTACCGGGACAGATACGCAGTATTTT
CASSLYATGTDTQYF
>TRBV28|.|12|.|TRBJ2-4
TGTGCCACCATATCCGCCAAAAACATTCAGTACTTC
CATISAKNIQYF
>TRBV27|few|14|TRBD2|TRBJ2-7
TGTGCCAGCAGTCGGACTAGCCACTCCTACGAGCAGTACTTC
CASSRTSHSYEQYF
>TRBV5-1|.|14|.|TRBJ1-1
TGCGCCAGCAGGGACGGCGTCGTGGGCACTGAAGCTTTCTTT
CASRDGVVGTEAFF
>TRBV18|.|16|TRBD1|TRBJ2-4
TGTGCCAGCTCACCACAGACAGGACAGGTCAAAAACATTCAGTACTTC
CASSPQTGQVKNIQYF
>TRBV5-6|once|15|.|TRBJ2-1
TGTGCCAGCAGCTCTCCCGGGACACCCTATGATGAGCAGTTCTTC
CASSSPGTPYDEQFF
>TRBV6-5|.|15|.|TRBJ1-5
TGTGCCAGCAGTTACGCGGCAGGAAGAAATCAGCCCCAGCATTTT
CASSYAAGRNQPQHF
>TRBV28|.|16|.|TRBJ2-2
TGTGCCAGCAGTTTAGATTTTCGGGCGTCCACCGGGGAGCTGTTTTTT
CASSLDFRASTGELFF
>TRBV6-5|once|13|TRBD1|TRBJ1-1
TGTGCCAGCAGTACAGGGGTTGGAACTGAAGCTTTCTTT
CASSTGVGTEAFF
>TRBV19|.|14|TRBD1|TRBJ1-2
TGTGCCAGTACTAACAGGGGGCATTCTATGCGCTACACCTTC
CASTNRGHSMRYTF
>TRBV11-2|.|12|.|TRBJ2-1
TGTGCCAGCAGCTTAGAGGGGGGAGTGCAGTTCTTC
CASSLEGGVQFF
>TRBV20-1|.|11|.|TRBJ1-3
TGCAGTGCGGCCTCTGGAAACACCATATATTTT
CSAASGNTIYF
>TRBV6-5|.|13|.|TRBJ2-3
TGTGCCAGCAGGGGCAGTCAGCGAGATACGCAGTATTTT
CASRGSQRDTQYF
>TRBV9|.|14|.|TRBJ2-3
TGTGCCAGCAGCACTCAGGGGAGCACAGATACGCAGTATTTT
CASSTQGSTDTQYF
>TRBV28|few|14|.|TRBJ2-2
TGTGCCAGCAGTTACGGACTATCGACCGGGGAGCTGTTTTTT
CASSYGLSTGELFF
>TRBV28|.|12|.|TRBJ2-7
TGTGCCAGCAGTGAGCCTCGAAACGAGCAGTACTTC
CASSEPRNEQYF
>TRBV4-1|.|14|.|TRBJ1-5
TGCGCCAGCAGCCAACCGACAGGCAATCAGCCCCAGCATTTT
CASSQPTGNQPQHF
>TRBV14|.|14|.|TRBJ2-7
TGTGCCAGCAGCATAGGGTTCGGGGGATACGAGCAGTACTTC
CASSIGFGGYEQYF
>TRBV5-1|.|16|.|TRBJ2-1
TGCGCCAGCAGGCACTTGGGAGGACAGGCCTACAATGAGCAGTTCTTC
CASRHLGGQAYNEQFF
>TRBV19|once|16|TRBD1|TRBJ1-4
TGTGCCAGTACTGGGACAGAGGCCGGCGAGGGTGAAAAACTGTTTTTT
CASTGTEAGEGEKLFF
>TRBV9|few|13|.|TRBJ1-1
TGTGCCAGCAGCCCTCATGTGGGGACTGAAGCTTTCTTT
CASSPHVGTEAFF
>TRBV28|.|8|.|TRBJ1-1
TGTGCCAGCAGGGGGGCTTTCTTT
CASRGAFF
>TRBV11-2|few|12|.|TRBJ2-2
TGTGCCAGCAGCCGATATACCGGGGAGCTGTTTTTT
CASSRYTGELFF
>TRBV10-3|.|14|TRBD1|TRBJ1-3
TGTGCCATCAGTGAGGACAGGGCTGGAAACACCATATATTTT
CAISEDRAGNTIYF
>TRBV11-2|once|12|.|TRBJ2-1
TGTGCCAGCAGCCCGCTCGGGGATGAGCAGTTCTTC
CASSPLGDEQFF
>TRBV5-1|once|15|.|TRBJ1-2
TGCGCCAGCAGCTTGGCTAGGACAGAGCTAAACGGCTACACCTTC
CASSLARTELNGYTF
>TRBV6-1|few|15|.|TRBJ1-5
TGTGCCAGCAGTACCGGGACATACCTGAATCAGCCCCAGCATTTT
CASSTGTYLNQPQHF
>TRBV2|.|14|TRBD2|TRBJ2-1
TGTGCCAGCATGTACGGGAGGGCCGAGAATGAGCAGTTCTTC
CASMYGRAENEQFF
>TRBV18|few|13|TRBD1|TRBJ1-2
TGTGCCAGCTCACCGGACAGGTCCTATGGCTACACCTTC
CASSPDRSYGYTF
>TRBV10-3|.|17|.|TRBJ2-3
TGTGCCATCAGTGAGTCGGGAGGGGGCTCCAACACAGATACGCAGTATTTT
CAISESGGGSNTDTQYF
>TRBV7-2|.|15|.|TRBJ1-2
TGTGCCAGCAGGCCTCCTAACGGGCCTCCGGGCGGCTACACCTTC
CASRPPNGPPGGYTF
>TRBV5-1|once|15|TRBD2|TRBJ2-7
TGCGCCAGCAGCTTTGAGGGAGGGCCAGGTTACGAGCAGTACTTC
CASSFEGGPGYEQYF
>TRBV27|few|15|TRBD1|TRBJ1-5
TGTGCCAGCAGTCCCGTATACAGGGGTTATCAGCCCCAGCATTTT
CASSPVYRGYQPQHF
>TRBV11-2|.|16|.|TRBJ2-7
TGTGCCAGCAGCTTAGTATACGGGAGTGGATCCTACGAGCAGTACTTC
CASSLVYGSGSYEQYF
>TRBV29-1|.|12|.|TRBJ1-2
TGCAGCGTTGGGTACAGGGAAAATGGCTACACCTTC
CSVGYRENGYTF
>TRBV19|.|14|.|TRBJ2-3
TGTGCCAGTAGTGGGGCCAGGGGAACAGATACGCAGTATTTT
CASSGARGTDTQYF
>TRBV4-2|.|16|TRBD1|TRBJ2-7
TGTGCCAGCAGCCAGGATCCGGACAGGGGGCTGTACGAGCAGTACTTC
CASSQDPDRGLYEQYF
>TRBV4-1|few|15|TRBD2|TRBJ2-1
TGCGCCAGCAGCCAACATGGACTAGTGTACAATGAGCAGTTCTTC
CASSQHGLVYNEQFF
>TRBV5-1|.|13|.|TRBJ2-4
TGCGCCAGCAGCTCAGGGACACCTAACATTCAGTACTTC
CASSSGTPNIQYF
>TRBV7-8|few|14|.|TRBJ1-5
TGTGCCAGCAGCTTAGGAAGAAATAATCAGCCCCAGCATTTT
CASSLGRNNQPQHF
>TRBV19|.|15|TRBD2|TRBJ2-1
TGTGCCAGTAGTCCAGCACTAGCGGGGACCAATGAGCAGTTCTTC
CASSPALAGTNEQFF
>TRBV28|.|18|.|TRBJ1-5
TGTGCCAGCAGTTTAGGTGCCAGGGGTTTACTTAGCAATCAGCCCCAGCATTTT
CASSLGARGLLSNQPQHF
>TRBV28|.|15|TRBD1|TRBJ2-7
TGTGCTACCAAAACCGGGACAGGGGAGAACGGCGAGCAGTACTTC
CATKTGTGENGEQYF
>TRBV6-4|.|14|.|TRBJ1-2
TGTGCCAGCAGTGACGATAGGGGCGGCTATGGCTACACCTTC
CASSDDRGGYGYTF
>TRBV5-5|.|16|TRBD2|TRBJ2-2
TGTGCCAGCAGCCGAATTACTAGCGGGAGTGTCGGGGAGCTGTTTTTT
CASSRITSGSVGELFF
>TRBV5-8|.|15|.|TRBJ1-2
TGTGCCAGCAGCCCGGGGGACACCACTAACTATGGCTACACCTTC
CASSPGDTTNYGYTF
>TRBV5-1|.|15|TRBD2|TRBJ2-3
TGCGCCAGCAGTTTTAGCGGGAGTAAAGTAGATACGCAGTATTTT
CASSFSGSKVDTQYF
>TRBV4-1|.|17|TRBD2|TRBJ2-3
TGCGCCAGCAGCCAAGATCCGGCGGGAGGGCCCCGAGATACGCAGTATTTT
CASSQDPAGGPRDTQYF
>TRBV5-6|.|14|.|TRBJ1-5
TGTGCCAGCAGCTTGAGAGGACCCAATCAGCCCCAGCATTTT
CASSLRGPNQPQHF
>TRBV29-1|.|12|.|TRBJ2-5
TGCAGCGTTCGAACGGGTCAAGAGACCCAGTACTTC
CSVRTGQETQYF